One sample yielded the 13 T cell receptor beta chains listed below, sequenced in a study of OX40 agonist ivuxolimab in advanced cancers. Clones were sequenced by immunoSEQ multiplex PCR, and TCRdb holds only the in-frame ones, with some missing. The table lists some 110,000 clones, 85% to 95% of them singletons, with 0.15% to 0.19% in the top ten. This sample comprised CD4+ or CD8+ T cells sorted from blood, obtained in a trial of the OX40 agonist ivuxolimab. The receptors here all came from an adult with an advanced solid tumor such as melanoma, head and neck, liver or kidney cancer.

With respect to this clone: The same CDR3 arises from other DNA sequences in this sample as well. V and J are TRBV20-1 and TRBJ1-2; D is unresolved. Germline V gene data show CDR1 as DFQATT and CDR2 as SNEGSKA (reference sequence). The CDR3 totals 11 residues. Trimming shortened V by 2 bases and J by 2 bases, and 3 bases separated the two germline ends. CDR3 in DNA: TGCAGTGCTAGAAGAAACTATGGCTACACCTTC. Translation gives CSARRNYGYTF.

The CDR3 region has the DNA TGTGCCAGCAGCTCAAGGGAGACCCAGTACTTC. Its translation: CASSSRETQYF. The V and J genes are TRBV11-2 and TRBJ2-5; unclear D gene. CDR1 and CDR2 from the germline V gene are SGHAT and FQNNGV. V was shortened by 4 bases and J by 5 bases, with 5 bases between the two germline ends. This CDR3 region has 11 residues.

The chain couples TRBV19 to TRBJ2-5, with 8 bases matching TRBD1. V lost 10 bases, J lost 0 bases, and 28 bases stayed unmatched. Per germline, CDR1 LNHDA and CDR2 SQIVND (reference sequence). The CDR3 consists of 21 residues. The CDR3 bases are TGTGCCACCCATCTGGCCCCCAGGGGGCGAATTGGAAGGAGACACCAAGAGACCCAGTACTTC. Encoded protein: CATHLAPRGRIGRRHQETQYF.

The rearrangement joins TRBV28 to TRBJ1-5; no definite D call. This CDR3 has 14 residues. V dropped 3 bases and J dropped 6 bases, with 12 bases sitting between them. Germline V CDR1 and CDR2: MDHEN, SYDVKM. CDR3 loop: CASSFLEPFQPQHF. CDR3 DNA sequence: TGTGCCAGCAGTTTTTTGGAACCTTTTCAGCCCCAGCATTTT.

The V gene is TRBV28, the J gene TRBJ1-1; TRBD1 matches 8 bases. The ends lost 4 bases at V and 5 bases at J; junction bases unmatched: 9. There are 15 residues in the CDR3. Germline V gives CDR1 MDHEN, CDR2 SYDVKM. The CDR3 loop reads CASSSDRGFGTEAFF. The CDR3, as DNA: TGTGCCAGCAGTTCCGACAGGGGATTCGGGACTGAAGCTTTCTTT.

The genes are TRBV4-3 and TRBJ1-6; the D gene is possibly TRBD1 (5 bases). Germline assignment: CDR1 LGHNA and CDR2 YSLEER. V lost 3 bases to trimming and J lost 5 bases, with 5 bases between them. This CDR3 has 13 residues. The CDR3 here is CASSQGHNSPLHF. Written as DNA, the CDR3 is TGCGCCAGCAGCCAGGGGCATAATTCACCCCTCCACTTT.

This clone was observed a handful of times. This CDR3 reads CASSVRGGGPYEQYF. The CDR3 bases are TGTGCCAGCAGTGTAAGGGGCGGGGGGCCTTACGAGCAGTACTTC. The chain recombines TRBV6-1 with TRBJ2-7; the match to TRBD2 covers 8 bases. V lost 4 bases to trimming and J lost 4 bases; unmatched junction nucleotides: 9. Looked up from germline, CDR1 is MNHNS and CDR2 is SASEGT. The CDR3 has 15 residues.

V gene TRBV7-6 combines with J gene TRBJ2-1; 12 bases map to TRBD2. There are 15 residues in the CDR3. Germline-derived CDR1 and CDR2 are SGHVS and FNYEAQ. After removal of 5 bases from V and 5 bases from J, the junction contained 4 bases not matched to a gene. The CDR3 DNA reads TGTGCCAGCAGCCAGACTAGCGGGGGTAACAATGAGCAGTTCTTC. Translating gives CASSQTSGGNNEQFF.

This clone appeared once. V and J are TRBV11-3 and TRBJ2-3; perhaps TRBD2 as D (6 bases). The CDR3 loop spans 17 amino acids. Germline CDR1 is SGHNT and CDR2 is YENEEA. Between the trimmed V and J ends, which lost 1 base and 2 bases, there was a span of 16 bases. CDR3 sequence: CASSLGIIADNTDTQYF. In nucleotides, the CDR3 is TGTGCCAGCAGCTTAGGGATAATAGCGGATAACACAGATACGCAGTATTTT.

This rearrangement joins TRBV5-1 to TRBJ1-1; 10 bases fit TRBD1. Germline V gene data show CDR1 as SGHRS and CDR2 as YFSETQ. The length of the CDR3 is 14 residues. The V segment lost 4 bases and the J segment 4 bases; nucleotides outside the gene matches: 4. CDR3 residues: CASSGGQGRTEAFF. The DNA for the CDR3 is TGCGCCAGCAGCGGGGGACAGGGGCGCACTGAAGCTTTCTTT.

The chain couples TRBV6-5 to TRBJ2-2; a possible D gene is TRBD1 (5 bases). V lost 8 bases, J lost 6 bases, and 13 bases lay in between. Germline lookup yields CDR1 MNHEY and CDR2 SVGAGI. The CDR3 extends over 13 amino acids. This chain's CDR3 is CASAQDTPGELFF. CDR3 DNA sequence: TGTGCCAGCGCACAGGATACTCCCGGGGAGCTGTTTTTT.

The rearrangement links TRBV28 to TRBJ2-7, with TRBD1 as a possible D gene (6 bases). Trimming cost V 3 bases and J 3 bases, with 9 bases left between them. Germline CDR1 and CDR2: MDHEN and SYDVKM. This CDR3 is built from 13 residues. DNA for the CDR3: TGTGCCAGCAGTTTTAGGACAGACTACGAGCAGTACTTC. As protein: CASSFRTDYEQYF. Using reference TRBV28 and TRBJ2-7 for the parts outside the CDR3, the full variable domain is DVKVTQSSRYLVKRTGEKVFLECVQDMDHENMFWYRQDPGLGLRLIYFSYDVKMKEKGDIPEGYSVSREKKERFSLILESASTNQTSMYLCASSFRTDYEQYFGPGTRLTVT.

The chain employs TRBV7-4 and TRBJ1-5, with D unresolved. The CDR3 spans 19 residues. V lost 4 bases and J lost 4, with 26 bases in between. CDR1 is SGHVT, CDR2 SQSDAQ, per germline. This CDR3 is CASSSIRAPRVGMNQPQHF. CDR3 bases: TGTGCCAGCAGCTCGATCCGGGCTCCAAGAGTAGGGATGAATCAGCCCCAGCATTTT.